Listed here are 32 T cell receptor beta chains from one sample, sequenced in a study of blood T cells in healthy people across ages. It was with a sample-barcoded 5' primer and a J-beta primer mix that a second PCR of about 7 to 12 cycles was run. TCRdb processed the 5' RACE reads anew with MiXCR; each CDR3 protein has one entry. Of 1.5 million to 2 million distinct CDR3 sequences in the sample, approximately 40% were seen once. Sequencing used blood. The receptors were sampled from a human donor in good health.

The V gene is TRBV21-1, the J gene TRBJ2-1; TRBD2, the table's D call, lacks a check against the DNA. TRBV21-1 is an annotated pseudogene. The CDR3 sequence is 18 residues long. CDR3 DNA sequence: TGTGCCAGCAGCCCAAGGGTGGAGCGGGGGGCCCCCTACAATGAGCAGTTCTTC. Translated, it gives CASSPRVERGAPYNEQFF.

The rearrangement joins TRBV13 to TRBJ2-4, with 15 bases identical to TRBD2. The J call may be incorrect, as the DNA end agrees better with TRBJ2-5. The CDR3 is made up of 18 amino acids. Per the germline V gene, CDR1 is PRHDT and CDR2 is FYEKMQ (reference sequence). The chain's CDR3 is CASSFPGTSGGPQETQYF. The CDR3 DNA sequence: TGTGCCAGCAGCTTTCCCGGGACTAGCGGGGGGCCTCAAGAGACCCAGTACTTC.

This chain joins TRBV7-9 and TRBJ1-5; D possibly corresponds to TRBD1 (6 bases). Germline lookup yields CDR1 SEHNR and CDR2 FQNEAQ (reference sequence). The CDR3 runs to 13 residues. Trimming took 8 bases from V and 4 from J, leaving 12 bases between them. The CDR3 DNA reads as TGTGCCAGCGGGACACAGGGTAATCAGCCCCAGCATTTT. Translation gives CASGTQGNQPQHF. The full variable domain, with the rest looked up from reference TRBV7-9 and TRBJ1-5, is DTGVSQNPRHKITKRGQNVTFRCDPISEHNRLYWYRQTLGQGPEFLTYFQNEAQLEKSRLLSDRFSAERPKGSFSTLEIQRTEQGDSAMYLCASGTQGNQPQHFGDGTRLSIL.

The sample holds a few counts of this clonotype. The V call is TRBV20-1, the J call TRBJ2-3; 10 positions match TRBD2. Germline loops: CDR1 DFQATT, CDR2 SNEGSKA (reference sequence). V lost 3 bases and J lost 2; bases outside the gene matches: 8. The CDR3 is 16 amino acids. Here the CDR3 DNA reads TGCAGTGCTAGTCCCGTTAGCGGGGGGAACACAGATACGCAGTATTTT. This encodes CSASPVSGGNTDTQYF.

In this sample, this clonotype turned up a few times. The V gene is TRBV24-1, the J gene TRBJ2-7; D could derive from TRBD1 or TRBD2 (7 bases each). The germline gives CDR1 KGHDR, CDR2 SFDVKD. The CDR3 has 14 residues. Trimming took 6 bases from V and 5 from J, leaving 16 bases between them. Written as DNA, the CDR3 is TGTGCCACCAGTCTGGGGGGAGGGGGCGACGAGCAGTACTTC. This codes for CATSLGGGGDEQYF.

This sequence joins TRBV4-3 and TRBJ2-1; D uncertain. The germline V gene has CDR1 LGHNA and CDR2 YSLEER. This CDR3 contains 14 residues. V was pared by 1 base and J by 6 bases, with 10 bases between. Written as DNA, the CDR3 is TGCGCCAGCAGCCAAGTGGAACCTTCCAATGAGCAGTTCTTC. It encodes CASSQVEPSNEQFF.

The chain uses TRBV7-9 and TRBJ1-2; TRBD1 aligns across 8 bases. V was clipped by 0 bases and J by 4 bases; unmatched bases: 13. The germline CDR1 and CDR2 sequences are SEHNR and FQNEAQ (reference sequence). The CDR3 loop spans 18 amino acids. CDR3 sequence (DNA): TGTGCCAGCAGCTTAGCGGGCGGACAGGGAATCCTTACCTATGGCTACACCTTC. Protein product: CASSLAGGQGILTYGYTF.

This clonotype has a single count. V usage is TRBV5-1 and J usage is TRBJ2-4, with 8 positions matching TRBD1. V gave up 3 bases and J gave up 1 base; unmatched junction bases: 9. The CDR3 extends over 17 amino acids. Germline V CDR1 and CDR2: SGHRS, YFSETQ. The CDR3, as DNA: TGCGCCAGCAGCTCGGATCGGACAGGGATCGCCAAAAACATTCAGTACTTC. Translated: CASSSDRTGIAKNIQYF.

The CDR3 nucleotides read TGTGCCAGCAGTGAGCGAGGCAGAGTGGTCAATACGCAGTATTTT. Translating it yields CASSERGRVVNTQYF. This chain joins TRBV2 and TRBJ2-3; no definite D call. The V gene's germline CDR1 is SNHLY and CDR2 FYNNEI. Between the trimmed V and J ends, which lost 3 bases and 7 bases, there was a span of 17 bases. The CDR3 sequence is 15 residues long.

This sequence joins TRBV20-1 and TRBJ2-5; D is possibly TRBD1 (5 bases). The J call may be faulty, since TRBJ2-7 better matches the DNA end. This CDR3 has 14 amino acids. Germline loops: CDR1 DFQATT, CDR2 SNEGSKA (reference sequence). The CDR3 bases are TGCAGTGCTAGAGATGGCCAGGGCCTCTACGAGCAGTACTTC. Its protein product is CSARDGQGLYEQYF.

This clonotype occurred a few times. This sequence joins TRBV7-2 and TRBJ1-2, with 7 bases lining up with TRBD1. CDR3 length equals 15 residues. V was clipped by 1 base and J by 4 bases; unmatched bases: 6. The germline V gene encodes CDR1 SGHTA and CDR2 FQGNSA. This CDR3 reads CASSLGGGTAYGYTF. The CDR3 nucleotides are TGTGCCAGCAGCTTAGGGGGGGGGACAGCCTATGGCTACACCTTC. The entire variable domain, with the rest obtained from reference TRBV7-2 and TRBJ1-2, is as follows: GAGVSQSPSNKVTEKGKDVELRCDPISGHTALYWYRQSLGQGLEFLIYFQGNSAPDKSGLPSDRFSAERTGGSVSTLTIQRTQQEDSAVYLCASSLGGGTAYGYTFGSGTRLTVV.

This clonotype was counted only a few times. The rearrangement links TRBV5-6 to TRBJ2-3; 7 bases are a match to TRBD2. Germline-derived CDR1 and CDR2 are SGHDT and YYEEEE. There are 17 residues in the CDR3. The J segment lost 5 bases and the V segment lost 4 bases, leaving 16 bases of the junction unmatched. Here the CDR3 reads CASSLGISGVLEDTQYF. Here the CDR3 DNA reads TGTGCCAGCAGCCTGGGGATCAGCGGGGTTTTGGAAGATACGCAGTATTTT.

The CDR3 DNA reads as TGCGCCAGCAGCTTGTGGATCGACAGGGGGCTGACTCAGCCCCAGCATTTT. Its protein product is CASSLWIDRGLTQPQHF. The chain employs TRBV5-1 and TRBJ1-5; 10 positions match TRBD1. The CDR3 has 17 residues. CDR1 SGHRS and CDR2 YFSETQ come from the germline V gene. After removal of 1 base from V and 6 bases from J, the junction contained 10 bases not matched to a gene.

About this clonotype: Mismatch with germline at one junction end may stem from a read error. The rearrangement uses TRBV6-2 or TRBV6-3 and TRBJ2-7; D is possibly TRBD2 (5 bases). Germline loops: CDR1 MNHEY, CDR2 SVGEGT. The CDR3 consists of 14 residues. The CDR3 spells CAGSYYGRAGEQYF. The DNA for the CDR3 is TGTGCCGGCAGTTACTACGGTAGGGCGGGCGAGCAGTACTTC.

The chain uses TRBV5-6 and TRBJ2-4; TRBD1 might be the D (6 bases). The V end lost 0 bases, the J end lost 7 bases, and 17 bases lay between the germline ends. CDR1 and CDR2 (germline): SGHDT, YYEEEE. The CDR3 is made up of 16 amino acids. CDR3 in DNA: TGTGCCAGCAGCTTGGAGGGCTCAATAACAGGGAACATTCAGTACTTC. Residues: CASSLEGSITGNIQYF.

The chain joins TRBV7-9 to TRBJ2-3; 9 nucleotides line up with TRBD1. J lost 1 base, V lost 5 bases, and 7 bases had no gene match. Germline V gene data show CDR1 as SEHNR and CDR2 as FQNEAQ (reference sequence). CDR3 length: 16 residues. The CDR3 sequence is CASSPPDRGGTDTQYF. CDR3 nucleotides: TGTGCCAGCAGCCCCCCGGACAGGGGTGGCACAGATACGCAGTATTTT.

In this sample, this clonotype turned up a few times. The chain joins TRBV5-1 to TRBJ1-5; D call uncertain. Germline V gene lookup returns CDR1 SGHRS and CDR2 YFSETQ. Between the trimmed V and J ends, which lost 2 bases and 3 bases, there was a span of 9 bases. This CDR3 has 14 residues. The CDR3 region is CASSLDAPNQPQHF. The CDR3 nucleotides are TGCGCCAGCAGCTTAGACGCGCCCAATCAGCCCCAGCATTTT.

The sample holds a few counts of this clonotype. The chain links TRBV20-1 to TRBJ2-2; D is perhaps TRBD2 (7 bases). This CDR3 spans 14 amino acids. Per the germline V gene, CDR1 is DFQATT and CDR2 is SNEGSKA (reference sequence). The V end was cut by 7 bases, the J end by 4 bases, with 16 bases between. CDR3 sequence reads: CSVIGGGGTGELFF. DNA for the CDR3: TGCAGTGTAATAGGGGGGGGAGGCACCGGGGAGCTGTTTTTT.

The genes are TRBV7-9 and TRBJ1-4, with D unresolved. CDR3 size: 13 residues. Trimming pared 11 bases from V and 6 bases from J, leaving 16 bases between. Germline V gene data show CDR1 as SEHNR and CDR2 as FQNEAQ (reference sequence). CDR3 in DNA: TGTGCCGGCATTAGTGATCCCTATGAAAAACTGTTTTTT. This codes for CAGISDPYEKLFF.

The chain carries TRBV12-3 or TRBV12-4 and TRBJ1-1; no clear D gene. The CDR3 has 15 residues. Trimming removed 5 bases from V and 1 base from J, with 14 bases in between. The CDR3 nucleotides read TGTGCCAGCAGTCCCTTGTTGAGCTGGAACACTGAAGCTTTCTTT. Encoded protein: CASSPLLSWNTEAFF.

This clonotype was detected only a few times. The rearrangement joins TRBV5-1 to TRBJ2-3; tentatively, D is TRBD2 (6 bases). Per germline, CDR1 SGHRS and CDR2 YFSETQ. There are 15 residues in the CDR3. V was pared by 4 bases and J by 3 bases, with 15 bases between. CDR3 region: CASSTAGIVTDTQYF. CDR3 sequence (DNA): TGCGCCAGCAGCACCGCGGGGATCGTGACAGATACGCAGTATTTT.

This chain uses TRBV5-1 with TRBJ1-6, with TRBD1 matching over 7 bases. CDR1 and CDR2 from the germline V gene are SGHRS and YFSETQ. V was clipped by 4 bases and J by 7 bases; unmatched bases: 8. The CDR3 covers 15 residues. CDR3 sequence (DNA): TGCGCCAGCAGCGGACAGGACTTGAGGAATTCACCCCTCCACTTT. Translated: CASSGQDLRNSPLHF.

This clonotype has only a few counts. This chain links TRBV2 with TRBJ2-7; 11 bases fit TRBD2. The J call may be in error: the DNA end matches TRBJ2-5 better. Germline assignment: CDR1 SNHLY and CDR2 FYNNEI. The CDR3 spans 18 residues. The CDR3: CASSVSPRLAGTGETQYF. The CDR3 nucleotides read TGTGCCAGCAGTGTTTCGCCCCGACTAGCGGGGACGGGTGAGACCCAGTACTTC.

In this sample, this clonotype turned up a few times. The chain employs TRBV7-3 and TRBJ2-5; TRBD2 aligns across 9 bases. V trimming: 1 base; J trimming: 5 bases; junction bases outside the gene matches: 5. The CDR3 contains 15 residues. Germline V gene lookup returns CDR1 SGHTA and CDR2 FQGTGA. CDR3 DNA sequence: TGTGCCAGCAGCTTAATGGGACTAGCAAAGGAGACCCAGTACTTC. It codes for CASSLMGLAKETQYF.

The V call is TRBV4-2, the J call TRBJ2-2, with a tentative D call TRBD1 (5 bases). The V gene lost 5 bases and the J gene lost 6 bases, with 13 bases spanning the gap. Looked up from germline, CDR1 is LGHNA and CDR2 is YNFKEQ. This CDR3 comprises 14 residues. CDR3 residues: CASSKPGMAGELFF. The CDR3 bases are TGTGCCAGCAGCAAACCAGGGATGGCCGGGGAGCTGTTTTTT.

Remarks on this clonotype: Given a far larger clone just one base away, this is likely a sequencing read error. V gene TRBV29-1 combines with J gene TRBJ2-5; weak D call: TRBD1 (6 bases). The CDR3 consists of 11 residues. Germline lookup yields CDR1 SQVTM and CDR2 ANQGSEA. Trimming took off 3 bases at V and 8 bases at J, with 10 bases between the two ends. The CDR3, as DNA: TGCAGCGTTGAGGCAGGGGACACCCAGTACTTC. Residues: CSVEAGDTQYF. Full variable domain (missing parts from reference TRBV29-1 and TRBJ2-5): SAVISQKPSRDICQRGTSLTIQCQVDSQVTMMFWYRQQPGQSLTLIATANQGSEATYESGFVIDKFPISRPNLTFSTLTVSNMSPEDSSIYLCSVEAGDTQYFGPGTRLLVL.

V and J are TRBV12-3 or TRBV12-4 and TRBJ1-2; 8 nucleotides line up with TRBD1. The CDR3 is made up of 15 amino acids. V trimming: 5 bases; J trimming: 3 bases; junction bases outside the gene matches: 8. The CDR3 region is CASSPGTGMDYGYTF. The CDR3, as DNA: TGTGCCAGCAGTCCAGGGACAGGAATGGACTATGGCTACACCTTC.

This clonotype was detected only a few times. The chain has TRBV28 and TRBJ1-1; 7 bases map to TRBD1. This CDR3 is built from 12 residues. From germline, CDR1 is MDHEN and CDR2 SYDVKM. The V and J ends lost 5 bases and 7 bases, in that order; junction bases with no gene match: 4. CDR3 nucleotide sequence: TGTGCCAGCAGTCTCCGGGACAGTGAAGCTTTCTTT. Translated: CASSLRDSEAFF.

This clonotype has a count of ten or more. Here the CDR3 DNA reads TGTGCCAGCAGCTTGAAGCGGGGGGGAGAGACCCAGTACTTC. It codes for CASSLKRGGETQYF. The rearrangement uses TRBV7-2 and TRBJ2-5, with 10 bases that match TRBD2. This CDR3 has 14 residues. Germline trimming cut 3 bases from V and 4 bases from J; bases unmatched to any gene: 2. Per the germline V gene, CDR1 is SGHTA and CDR2 is FQGNSA.

V gene TRBV5-5 combines with J gene TRBJ1-1; D is perhaps TRBD1 (5 bases). The V and J ends lost 10 bases and 1 base respectively, with 23 bases between them. This CDR3 comprises 16 residues. The germline V gene has CDR1 SGHKS and CDR2 YYEKEE (reference sequence). CDR3 sequence (DNA): TGTGCCGCTTCCGGGAGGGGACCCCGCGGGAACACTGAAGCTTTCTTT. It codes for CAASGRGPRGNTEAFF.

In this sample, this clonotype turned up many times. The chain couples TRBV29-1 to TRBJ2-7; D perhaps matches TRBD2 (5 bases). The CDR3 sequence is 14 residues long. V gave up 7 bases and J gave up 1 base, with 17 bases separating them. Germline CDR1 SQVTM, CDR2 ANQGSEA. The CDR3 loop is CSAREGGRSYEQYF. In DNA form, the CDR3 reads TGCAGCGCCAGAGAGGGTGGGAGATCCTACGAGCAGTACTTC.

This clonotype appeared a few times. The V gene is TRBV4-1, the J gene TRBJ2-3; TRBD2 is a possible D gene (5 bases). Germline loops: CDR1 MGHRA, CDR2 YSYEKL. There are 15 residues in the CDR3. V shed 4 bases and J shed 2 bases, with 13 bases lying between them. The CDR3 DNA reads TGCGCCAGCAGCCTCCTCGGGGATCTCACAGATACGCAGTATTTT. This codes for CASSLLGDLTDTQYF.